The next 4 T cell receptor beta chains were all read from a single sample in a study of human T cells and chemical hapten exposure. Regarding time point: pre-sensitization, week 0. Treatment defined: therapeutic diphenylcyclopropenone sensitization with weekly scalp DPC. TCRdb independently ran MiXCR on the RACE reads; one entry per CDR3 protein. This sample carries fewer than 300,000 distinct CDR3 sequences, around 7.3% of them seen once, and the ten largest clones take less than 1.5%. Sequences were derived from whole blood, sampled in connection with sensitization to the hapten diphenylcyclopropenone (DPC). These receptor sequences come from a man aged 18 to 35 with alopecia areata. Some clones in this sample may be carry-over from other donors' samples.

This clonotype has only a few counts. J is TRBJ1-1 and V is TRBV6-5; a possible D gene is TRBD1 (6 bases). Between the trimmed V and J ends, which lost 6 bases and 7 bases, there was a span of 15 bases. The germline V gene encodes CDR1 MNHEY and CDR2 SVGAGI. CDR3 size: 13 residues. CDR3 loop: CASSAVQGLEAFF. CDR3 nucleotides: TGTGCCAGCAGCGCCGTACAGGGCCTTGAAGCTTTCTTT.

V is TRBV7-9 and J is TRBJ1-2; D gene unclear. Trimming took off 5 bases at V and 4 bases at J, with 20 bases between the two ends. Germline V lookup: CDR1 SEHNR, CDR2 FQNEAQ (reference sequence). The CDR3 length is 16 residues. The CDR3 nucleotides read TGTGCCAGCAGCCACCAGCTCCGAGAGTCCTTCTATGGCTACACCTTC. It is translated as CASSHQLRESFYGYTF.

In this sample, this clonotype turned up a few times. The V gene is TRBV6-5, the J gene TRBJ1-2; D remains unclear. V dropped 10 bases and J dropped 4 bases, with 19 bases sitting between them. This CDR3 region has 14 residues. Germline V CDR1 and CDR2: MNHEY, SVGAGI. The DNA for the CDR3 is TGTGCCACCGTCGAAGTGGGTATCCGCTATGGCTACACCTTC. Encoded protein: CATVEVGIRYGYTF.

This sequence joins TRBV4-3 and TRBJ1-1, with D uncertain. Trimming stripped 0 bases from V and 1 base from J, with 12 bases between. CDR3 length: 16 residues. Germline-derived CDR1 and CDR2 are LGHNA and YSLEER. CDR3 sequence reads: CASSQEGLTRNTEAFF. CDR3 nucleotides: TGCGCCAGCAGCCAAGAAGGATTGACCCGGAACACTGAAGCTTTCTTT.